One sample yielded the 13 T cell receptor beta chains listed below, sequenced in a study of T-cell memory formation after mild COVID-19. Each CDR3 protein gets one entry after TCRdb re-called the 5' RACE reads with MiXCR. The sample lists almost 350,000 distinct CDR3 sequences, less than 25% occurring once. Input material: PBMCs or a T cell subset sorted from them (not recorded which). These receptors came from a young man who had mild COVID-19 (a few samples of this study predate the infection). Cell type and time point are not known.

The rearrangement joins TRBV4-2 to TRBJ2-3, with TRBD2 matching over 9 bases. Trimming removed 3 bases from V and 1 base from J; junction bases left unmatched: 2. This CDR3 contains 15 residues. Germline V CDR1 and CDR2: LGHNA, YNFKEQ. CDR3 region: CASSHERGGTDTQYF. The CDR3 DNA sequence: TGTGCCAGCAGCCATGAGCGGGGGGGCACAGATACGCAGTATTTT.

This chain joins TRBV7-9 and TRBJ2-5; D gene ambiguous. Looked up from germline, CDR1 is SEHNR and CDR2 is FQNEAQ (reference sequence). The V end lost 5 bases, the J end lost 2 bases, and 15 bases lay between the germline ends. The CDR3 covers 15 residues. CDR3 protein: CASSPRPVPQETQYF. CDR3 DNA sequence: TGTGCCAGCAGCCCCAGGCCGGTCCCTCAAGAGACCCAGTACTTC.

J is TRBJ1-5 and V is TRBV12-3 or TRBV12-4; D possibly corresponds to TRBD1 (6 bases). CDR3 length equals 14 residues. V lost 2 bases, J lost 4 bases, and 9 bases lay in between. The CDR3: CASSLIQGNQPQHF. The CDR3 DNA sequence: TGTGCCAGCAGTTTAATCCAGGGGAATCAGCCCCAGCATTTT.

The table lists this clonotype with a count of one. V gene TRBV7-6 combines with J gene TRBJ2-3, with D perhaps matching TRBD1 or TRBD2 (5 bases each). There are 14 residues in the CDR3. Germline V gene lookup returns CDR1 SGHVS and CDR2 FNYEAQ. Trimming left V 4 bases short and J 2 bases short, with 10 bases between. Here the CDR3 reads CASSSRDATDTQYF. The CDR3 coding sequence is TGTGCCAGCAGCTCCCGGGACGCCACAGATACGCAGTATTTT.

This clonotype was observed a few times. The chain uses TRBV29-1 and TRBJ1-2; a possible D gene is TRBD1 (5 bases). From germline, CDR1 is SQVTM and CDR2 ANQGSEA. The CDR3 extends over 15 amino acids. Trimming left V 1 base short and J 6 bases short, with 18 bases between. The CDR3 DNA follows: TGCAGCGTTGAAGGTGTAAATGGCAGGGTGGATGGCTACACCTTC. Encoded protein: CSVEGVNGRVDGYTF. Looking up the rest from reference TRBV29-1 and TRBJ1-2 gives the full variable domain: SAVISQKPSRDICQRGTSLTIQCQVDSQVTMMFWYRQQPGQSLTLIATANQGSEATYESGFVIDKFPISRPNLTFSTLTVSNMSPEDSSIYLCSVEGVNGRVDGYTFGSGTRLTVV.

This clonotype was observed many times. The chain employs TRBV7-8 and TRBJ2-7; D uncertain. Germline V gives CDR1 SGHVS, CDR2 FQNEAQ. Trimming stripped 2 bases from V and 11 bases from J, with 19 bases between. CDR3 size: 14 residues. As DNA, the CDR3 is TGTGCCAGCAGCTTATCGGACCAGTTATCACCCGAGTACTTC. This translates into CASSLSDQLSPEYF.

This chain uses TRBV6-2 or TRBV6-3 with TRBJ1-2, with TRBD1 matching 8 bases. The CDR3 runs to 15 residues. J was trimmed by 4 bases and V by 7 bases; bases with no gene match: 11. The V gene's germline CDR1 is MNHEY and CDR2 SVGEGT. The CDR3 reads CASIDHGQGGYGYTF. Here the CDR3 DNA reads TGTGCCAGCATCGACCACGGACAGGGAGGCTATGGCTACACCTTC.

This clonotype was seen a handful of times. The chain recombines TRBV19 with TRBJ2-3; unclear D gene. Deletions cut 8 bases from V and 1 base from J, with 16 bases between. Germline loops: CDR1 LNHDA, CDR2 SQIVND (reference sequence). The CDR3 covers 15 residues. In DNA, the CDR3 is TGTGCCAGTGCCCCCCCCTCATCCGGCACAGATACGCAGTATTTT. This encodes CASAPPSSGTDTQYF.

This clonotype was counted between two and nine times. This rearrangement joins TRBV6-6 to TRBJ1-1; weak D call: TRBD1 (6 bases). Trimming took 3 bases from V and 4 from J, leaving 15 bases between them. CDR1 MNHNY and CDR2 SVGAGI come from the germline V gene (reference sequence). This CDR3 contains 15 residues. In DNA form, the CDR3 reads TGTGCCAGCAGTTATGAGACGGGGGCGCTCACTGAAGCTTTCTTT. Translation gives CASSYETGALTEAFF.

The chain has TRBV20-1 and TRBJ2-1, with D possibly being TRBD2 (7 bases). CDR1 is DFQATT and CDR2 is SNEGSKA in the germline V gene (reference sequence). This CDR3 has 14 amino acids. Trimming took 1 base from V and 10 from J, leaving 17 bases between them. CDR3 sequence (DNA): TGCAGTGCTAGAGCCGCTAGGGGGGGATGGGAGCAGTTCTTC. Its translation: CSARAARGGWEQFF.

The table lists this clonotype with many counts. The chain carries TRBV7-2 and TRBJ2-7; 11 nucleotides match TRBD2. The CDR3 is made up of 13 amino acids. The V gene's germline CDR1 is SGHTA and CDR2 FQGNSA. V lost 8 bases to trimming and J lost 4 bases; unmatched junction nucleotides: 4. The CDR3 nucleotides read TGTGCCAGCGGGCTAGCGGGGGGATACGAGCAGTACGTC. Amino acid sequence: CASGLAGGYEQYV.

This clonotype occurred a few times. The J gene is TRBJ2-4, the V gene TRBV11-2, with 10 bases that match TRBD2. The ends lost 5 bases at V and 9 bases at J; junction bases unmatched: 10. CDR3 length: 15 residues. Per the germline V gene, CDR1 is SGHAT and CDR2 is FQNNGV. The CDR3 is CASSPGTSVPTIQYF. DNA for the CDR3: TGTGCCAGCAGCCCGGGGACTAGCGTTCCCACCATTCAGTACTTC.

The rearrangement joins TRBV5-1 to TRBJ1-2; D may be TRBD1 (5 bases). Deletions cut 4 bases from V and 4 bases from J, with 14 bases between. In germline, CDR1 is SGHRS, CDR2 YFSETQ. The CDR3 is made up of 14 amino acids. CDR3 sequence (DNA): TGCGCCAGCAGCCCTTCGGGGGAGGGCTATGGCTACACCTTC. This translates into CASSPSGEGYGYTF.